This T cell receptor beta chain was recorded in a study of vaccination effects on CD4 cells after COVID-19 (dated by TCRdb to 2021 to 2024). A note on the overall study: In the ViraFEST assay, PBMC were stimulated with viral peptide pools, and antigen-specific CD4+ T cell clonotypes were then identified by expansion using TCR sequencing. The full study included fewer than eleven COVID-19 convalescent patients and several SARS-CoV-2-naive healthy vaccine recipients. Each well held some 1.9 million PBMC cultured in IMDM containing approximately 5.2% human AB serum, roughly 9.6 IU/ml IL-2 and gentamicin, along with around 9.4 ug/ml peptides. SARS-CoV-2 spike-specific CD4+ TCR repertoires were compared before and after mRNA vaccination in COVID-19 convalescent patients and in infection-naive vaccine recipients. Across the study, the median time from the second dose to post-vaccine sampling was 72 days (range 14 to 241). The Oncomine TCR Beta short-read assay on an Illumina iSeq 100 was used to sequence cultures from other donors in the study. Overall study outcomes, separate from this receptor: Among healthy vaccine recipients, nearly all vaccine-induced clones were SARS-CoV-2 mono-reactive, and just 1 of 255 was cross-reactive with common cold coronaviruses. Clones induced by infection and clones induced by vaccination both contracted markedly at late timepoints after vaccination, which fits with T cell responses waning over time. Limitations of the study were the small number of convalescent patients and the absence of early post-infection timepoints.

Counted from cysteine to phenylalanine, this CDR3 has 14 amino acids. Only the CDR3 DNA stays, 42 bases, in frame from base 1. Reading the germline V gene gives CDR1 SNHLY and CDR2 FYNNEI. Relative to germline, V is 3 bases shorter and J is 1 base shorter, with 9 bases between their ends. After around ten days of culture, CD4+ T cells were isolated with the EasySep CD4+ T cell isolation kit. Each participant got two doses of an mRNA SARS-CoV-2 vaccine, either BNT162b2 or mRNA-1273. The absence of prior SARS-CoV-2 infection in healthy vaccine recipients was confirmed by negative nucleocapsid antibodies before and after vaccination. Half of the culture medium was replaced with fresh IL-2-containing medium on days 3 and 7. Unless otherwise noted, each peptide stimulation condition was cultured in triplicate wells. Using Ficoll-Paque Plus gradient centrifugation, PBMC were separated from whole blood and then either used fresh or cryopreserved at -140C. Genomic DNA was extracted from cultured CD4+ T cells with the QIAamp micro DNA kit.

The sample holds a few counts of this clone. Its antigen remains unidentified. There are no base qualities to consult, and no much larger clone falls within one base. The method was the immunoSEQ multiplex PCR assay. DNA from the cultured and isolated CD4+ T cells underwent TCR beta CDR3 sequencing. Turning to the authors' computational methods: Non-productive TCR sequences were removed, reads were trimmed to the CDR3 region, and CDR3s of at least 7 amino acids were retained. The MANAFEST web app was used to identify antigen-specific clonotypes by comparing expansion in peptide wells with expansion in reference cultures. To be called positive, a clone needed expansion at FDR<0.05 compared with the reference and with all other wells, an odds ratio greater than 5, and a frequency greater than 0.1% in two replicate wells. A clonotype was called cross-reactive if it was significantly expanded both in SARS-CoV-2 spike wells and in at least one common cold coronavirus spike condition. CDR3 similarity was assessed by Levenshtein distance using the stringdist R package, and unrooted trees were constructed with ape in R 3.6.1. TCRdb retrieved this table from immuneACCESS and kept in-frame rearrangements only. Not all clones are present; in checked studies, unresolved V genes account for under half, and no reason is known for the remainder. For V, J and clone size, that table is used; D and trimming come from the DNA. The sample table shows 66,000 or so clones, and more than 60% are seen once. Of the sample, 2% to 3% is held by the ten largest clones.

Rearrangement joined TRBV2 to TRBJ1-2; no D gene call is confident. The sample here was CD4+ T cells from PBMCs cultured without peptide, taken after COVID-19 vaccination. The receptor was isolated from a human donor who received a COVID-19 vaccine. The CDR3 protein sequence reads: CASSELKVNYGYTF. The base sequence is TGTGCCAGCAGTGAGCTCAAGGTTAACTATGGCTACACCTTC.